Sequencing of this T cell receptor (beta chain) was carried out in a study of tumor-infiltrating lymphocytes in primary liver carcinoma. The CDR3 length is 13 residues. Germline assignment: CDR1 SGHRS and CDR2 YFSETQ. The V segment lost 2 bases and the J segment 10 bases; nucleotides outside the gene matches: 7. Bulk tissue was left unsorted, and RNA and DNA were co-extracted from 20-30 mg of it. A primer matching the constant region was used to make TCR beta cDNA from 500 to 600 ng of total RNA. Employing slightly modified ARM-PCR, three nested multiplex PCR rounds were run, and these gave rise to the TCR beta libraries. Running roughly 10 cycles apiece, the first two PCR rounds relied on TRBV1-TRBV30 forward primers together with a C-beta reverse primer. One entry per CDR3 protein results from TCRdb running MiXCR on the multiplex PCR reads. The data show 95,000 to 150,000 distinct CDR3 sequences, less than 80% seen once.

V gene TRBV5-1 combines with J gene TRBJ1-2, with TRBD1 matching 8 bases. This TCR came from a woman aged 55-69 years with primary liver carcinoma and hepatitis B virus infection. The specimen sequenced was liver tumor tissue from sampling region 1. Subset: tumor region T1, superior pole. The CDR3 nucleotides are TGCGCCAGCAGCTTACGGGACAGGAATGACTACACCTTC. Translated, it gives CASSLRDRNDYTF.